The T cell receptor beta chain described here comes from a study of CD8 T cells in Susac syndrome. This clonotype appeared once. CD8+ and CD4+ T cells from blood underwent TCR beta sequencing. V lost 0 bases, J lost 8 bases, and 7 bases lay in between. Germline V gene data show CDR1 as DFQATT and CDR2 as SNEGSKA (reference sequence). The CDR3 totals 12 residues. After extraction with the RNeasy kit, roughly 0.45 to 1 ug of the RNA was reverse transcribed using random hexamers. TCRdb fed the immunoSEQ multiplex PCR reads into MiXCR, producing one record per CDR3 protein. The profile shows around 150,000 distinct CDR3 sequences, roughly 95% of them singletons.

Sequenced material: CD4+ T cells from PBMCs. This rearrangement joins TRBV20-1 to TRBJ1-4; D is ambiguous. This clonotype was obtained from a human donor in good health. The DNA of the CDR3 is TGCAGTGCTAGAGATATGGGAGAAAAACTGTTTTTT. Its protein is CSARDMGEKLFF.